These 18 T cell receptor beta chains share one sample of origin, sequenced in a study of read filtering for tumor transcriptome and immune sequencing (dated by TCRdb to 2020 to 2021). Sequenced using an Illumina HiSeq 4000. The Immunoverse kit was used to build TCR libraries from roughly 0.4 ug RNA, with molecular barcoded adaptors covering alpha/delta and beta/gamma chains. In TCRdb, the public reads were trimmed at Q25 with fastp and aligned with MiXCR, with productive beta chains retained. Each entry merges the rows of one CDR3 protein and shows their most common DNA and genes. The sample profile shows around 58,000 distinct CDR3 sequences; approximately 13% of them were found once. About 44% of the sample is taken by the ten largest. Sequenced sample: a population of CD138-negative cells sorted from bone marrow. This specimen's cell subset or site label, per the study, means: bone marrow mononuclear cells depleted of CD138+ plasma/myeloma cells by negative magnetic selection. Receptors were obtained from a donor older than 35 with multiple myeloma.

This clonotype has ten or more counts. The gene calls are TRBV30 and TRBJ2-7, with a possible D match to TRBD1 (6 bases). The CDR3 has 10 amino acids. The V and J ends lost 2 bases and 7 bases respectively, with 6 bases between them. The germline V gene encodes CDR1 GTSNPN and CDR2 SVGIG (reference sequence). The CDR3 coding sequence is TGTGCCTGGAGTAGGGGGGAGCAGTACTTC. Translating gives CAWSRGEQYF.

This clonotype has a count of ten or more. In DNA form, the CDR3 reads TGCAGCGTCCATCCAGGTATCGCTGAAGCTTTCTTT. This gives the protein CSVHPGIAEAFF. The chain recombines TRBV29-1 with TRBJ1-1; no clear D gene. The germline V and J ends were trimmed by 6 bases and 6 bases, with 14 bases remaining between them. The CDR3 loop spans 12 amino acids. CDR1 SQVTM and CDR2 ANQGSEA come from the germline V gene.

The gene calls are TRBV7-2 and TRBJ2-2; weak D call: TRBD2 (6 bases). V lost 2 bases, J lost 5 bases, and 15 bases lay in between. Germline values: CDR1 SGHTA, CDR2 FQGNSA. The CDR3 has 16 amino acids. The CDR3 DNA reads TGTGCCAGCAGCTTACACAACGGGGGAGTAACCGGGGAGCTGTTTTTT. Encoded protein: CASSLHNGGVTGELFF.

This clonotype was seen at least ten times. The chain links TRBV15 to TRBJ2-7, with D tentatively TRBD1 (6 bases). The germline CDR1 and CDR2 sequences are LNHNV and YYDKDF (reference sequence). The CDR3 consists of 16 residues. The germline V and J ends were trimmed by 3 bases and 2 bases, with 17 bases remaining between them. This chain's CDR3 is CATSSPGRGRAYEQYF. CDR3 sequence (DNA): TGTGCCACCAGCAGTCCTGGCAGGGGAAGGGCCTACGAGCAGTACTTC.

The sample holds many counts of this clonotype. A clone one base away is much larger, so this may be a read error. The V call is TRBV24-1, the J call TRBJ2-2; a possible D gene is TRBD1 (6 bases). Germline V gene data show CDR1 as KGHDR and CDR2 as SFDVKD. This CDR3 spans 16 amino acids. CDR3 sequence (DNA): TGTGTCACCAGTGACCCCGGACAGACGAACACCGGGGAGCTGTTTTTT. Its protein product is CVTSDPGQTNTGELFF.

Turning to this clonotype: One junction end disagrees with the germline gene, perhaps due to a read error. The chain has TRBV5-1 and TRBJ2-7; D perhaps matches TRBD2 (5 bases). Germline V CDR1 and CDR2: SGHRS, YFSETQ. This CDR3 is 16 amino acids long. CDR3 sequence (DNA): TGCTCCAGTAGCTTCCCGGAGTCGGGAAACGTCTACGAGCAGTACTTC. This encodes CSSSFPESGNVYEQYF.

The rearrangement uses TRBV27 and TRBJ2-1; TRBD2 aligns across 7 bases. The CDR3 totals 16 residues. Unmatched junction bases numbered 12, after V lost 2 bases and J lost 8 bases. CDR1 is MNHEY, CDR2 SMNVEV, per germline (reference sequence). This CDR3 reads CASSLPQGRGRDEQFF. In nucleotides, the CDR3 is TGTGCCAGCAGTTTACCTCAGGGACGGGGGAGGGATGAGCAGTTCTTC.

This clonotype was found many times. The CDR3 DNA reads TGTGCCAGCAGCTCCCCCCGGTTACGAAGCACAGATACGCAGTATTTT. Protein sequence: CASSSPRLRSTDTQYF. The chain employs TRBV11-1 and TRBJ2-3; D is ambiguous. Trimming cost V 4 bases and J 0 bases, with 14 bases left between them. The length of the CDR3 is 16 residues. CDR1 SGHAT and CDR2 FQDESV come from the germline V gene (reference sequence).

The sample holds many counts of this clonotype. The chain couples TRBV11-1 to TRBJ2-7; D gene ambiguous. Germline CDR1 is SGHAT and CDR2 is FQDESV (reference sequence). Deletions cut 2 bases from V and 4 bases from J, with 9 bases between. The CDR3 length is 13 residues. This chain's CDR3 is CASSLLVGYEQYF. The CDR3 coding sequence is TGTGCCAGCAGCTTACTGGTCGGATACGAGCAGTACTTC.

The gene calls are TRBV6-5 and TRBJ2-5, with 10 positions matching TRBD2. Germline V gives CDR1 MNHEY, CDR2 SVGAGI. Trimming took 2 bases from V and 2 from J; bases not matched to a gene: 2. The CDR3 is 15 amino acids. The CDR3 loop is CASSYGAGGQETQYF. The CDR3, as DNA: TGTGCCAGCAGTTACGGAGCGGGAGGGCAAGAGACCCAGTACTTC.

The chain has TRBV29-1 and TRBJ2-7; TRBD1 might be the D (6 bases). CDR1 is SQVTM, CDR2 ANQGSEA, per germline. The CDR3 has 13 residues. The ends were cut back, 7 bases at V and 1 base at J, with 14 bases in the middle. CDR3 in DNA: TGCAGCGGAGGGGGAGCGGAGTCCTACGAGCAGTACTTC. Residues: CSGGGAESYEQYF.

On this clonotype: Being one base from a much bigger clone, this may be a read error. V and J are TRBV11-2 and TRBJ1-5; possible D gene TRBD1, 6 bases. V was cut by 1 base and J by 7 bases, with 8 bases left in between. The CDR3 runs 13 residues. The germline V gene has CDR1 SGHAT and CDR2 FQNNGV. The CDR3 protein is CASSLAGAQPQHF. The CDR3 nucleotides are TGTGCCAGCAGCTTAGCAGGGGCCCAGCCCCAGCATTTT.

Comment on this clonotype: This is likely an artifact of a read error, given a far larger clone one base away. J is TRBJ1-1 and V is TRBV7-9; tentatively, D is TRBD1 (6 bases). Trimming removed 1 base at V and 4 bases at J, with 16 bases between. CDR3 length: 16 amino acids. Germline loops: CDR1 SEHNR, CDR2 FQNEAQ (reference sequence). CDR3 sequence: CASSLGAGTPSTEAFF. CDR3 coding DNA: TGTGCCAGCAGCTTAGGAGCCGGGACACCGAGCACTGAAGCTTTCTTT.

Notes on this clonotype: This sequence may be a read error, since a much larger clone differs from it by one base. The chain combines TRBV20-1 with TRBJ2-7; D ambiguous. V lost 2 bases and J lost 3, with 11 bases in between. The length of the CDR3 is 13 residues. CDR1 and CDR2 from the germline V gene are DFQATT and SNEGSKA (reference sequence). The CDR3 protein is CSARMGWDYEQYF. In DNA form, the CDR3 reads TGCAGTGCTAGAATGGGTTGGGACTACGAGCAGTACTTC.

About this clonotype itself: This may be a read error, as it is one base from a much larger clone. V is TRBV14 and J is TRBJ2-5; D is unclear. CDR3 size: 13 residues. The germline gives CDR1 SGHDN, CDR2 FVKESK. The CDR3 sequence: CASSQGLVETPYF. The CDR3 DNA sequence: TGTGCCAGCAGCCAAGGACTCGTAGAGACCCCGTACTTC. The full variable domain, completed using reference TRBV14 and TRBJ2-5, is EAGVTQFPSHSVIEKGQTVTLRCDPISGHDNLYWYRRVMGKEIKFLLHFVKESKQDESGMPNNRFLAERTGGTYSTLKVQPAELEDSGVYFCASSQGLVETPYFGPGTRLLVL.

This clonotype was observed many times. The chain recombines TRBV4-1 with TRBJ2-1, with D uncertain. The length of the CDR3 is 14 residues. The germline gives CDR1 MGHRA, CDR2 YSYEKL. Trimming pared 0 bases from V and 7 bases from J, leaving 10 bases between. This CDR3 is CASSQEPPENEQFF. The DNA for the CDR3 is TGCGCCAGCAGCCAAGAGCCTCCCGAGAATGAGCAGTTCTTC.

Of note for this clonotype: A clone one base away is much larger, so this may be a read error. The chain has TRBV7-3 and TRBJ2-3; a possible D gene is TRBD2 (6 bases). The germline V gene has CDR1 SGHTA and CDR2 FQGTGA. The CDR3 consists of 13 residues. The CDR3: CAGSLVGGDTQYF. The CDR3 DNA reads TGTGCCGGCAGCTTAGTTGGGGGGGATACGCAGTATTTT.

This clonotype was recorded many times. This chain links TRBV20-1 with TRBJ2-5; 9 bases are shared with TRBD1. J lost 3 bases, V lost 4 bases, and 9 bases had no gene match. Germline CDR1 DFQATT, CDR2 SNEGSKA (reference sequence). The CDR3 has 15 amino acids. In DNA, the CDR3 is TGCAGTGCTACACACCGGGACAGGGCGGAAGAGACCCAGTACTTC. Translated, it gives CSATHRDRAEETQYF.